A single sample is the source of the 31 T cell receptor beta chains below, sequenced in a study of cytomegalovirus exposure and HLA in healthy donors. PCR used 60 Vbeta primers and 13 Jbeta primers. Sequencing used immunoSEQ multiplex PCR; TCRdb keeps in-frame clones, though not all of them. The profile covers more than 100,000 clones, with 75% to 90% appearing a single time and roughly 8% taken by the ten largest. Material: PBMCs. The receptors were gathered from a woman aged 50 to 65 in good health and CMV-seropositive.

The chain combines TRBV9 with TRBJ2-3; 8 bases are a match to TRBD2. Germline CDR1 reads SGDLS; CDR2 reads YYNGEE. The V gene end was trimmed by 4 bases and the J gene end by 4 bases; junction bases not matched to a gene: 14. The CDR3 has 17 residues. The CDR3 region is CASSTGFGGRWSDTQYF. DNA for the CDR3: TGTGCCAGCAGCACCGGCTTTGGCGGGAGGTGGTCAGATACGCAGTATTTT.

The chain joins TRBV15 to TRBJ2-1; 8 bases line up with TRBD1. The ends lost 1 base at V and 2 bases at J; junction bases unmatched: 4. Germline V gene data show CDR1 as LNHNV and CDR2 as YYDKDF (reference sequence). CDR3 length equals 16 residues. CDR3 bases: TGTGCCACCAGCAGAGTCGGGACAGGAGCCTACAATGAGCAGTTCTTC. Its translation is CATSRVGTGAYNEQFF.

The rearrangement joins TRBV5-1 to TRBJ1-6; 8 nucleotides agree with TRBD1. Germline lookup yields CDR1 SGHRS and CDR2 YFSETQ. There are 17 residues in the CDR3. After removal of 4 bases from V and 8 bases from J, the junction contained 14 bases not matched to a gene. Here the CDR3 reads CASSPALTTGGDSPLHF. In nucleotides, the CDR3 is TGCGCCAGCAGCCCGGCCCTAACCACAGGGGGGGATTCACCCCTCCACTTT.

The V and J genes are TRBV2 and TRBJ1-3, with 7 bases fitting TRBD1. V trimming: 6 bases; J trimming: 5 bases; junction bases outside the gene matches: 4. The V gene's germline CDR1 is SNHLY and CDR2 FYNNEI. CDR3 length: 13 residues. CDR3 bases: TGTGCCAGCAGGGGACAGAGCAGAAACACCATATATTTT. Encoded protein: CASRGQSRNTIYF.

This chain links TRBV5-1 with TRBJ2-5; D gene unclear. Near its end, the DNA agrees better with TRBJ2-7, so the J call may be wrong. The CDR3 sequence is 14 residues long. Per the germline V gene, CDR1 is SGHRS and CDR2 is YFSETQ. The CDR3 reads CASNSMGRDYEQYF. CDR3 bases: TGCGCCAGCAACTCCATGGGTAGGGACTACGAGCAGTACTTC.

V usage is TRBV19 and J usage is TRBJ2-5; a weak D match, TRBD2 (6 bases). Per the germline V gene, CDR1 is LNHDA and CDR2 is SQIVND (reference sequence). This CDR3 has 15 residues. Trimming took 5 bases from V and 5 from J, leaving 18 bases between them. CDR3 loop: CASSASTSMGETQYF. Here the CDR3 DNA reads TGTGCCAGTAGTGCCTCGACTAGTATGGGGGAGACCCAGTACTTC. Combining the CDR3 with reference TRBV19 and TRBJ2-5 gives the whole variable domain DGGITQSPKYLFRKEGQNVTLSCEQNLNHDAMYWYRQDPGQGLRLIYYSQIVNDFQKGDIAEGYSVSREKKESFPLTVTSAQKNPTAFYLCASSASTSMGETQYFGPGTRLLVL.

The gene calls are TRBV9 and TRBJ2-1, with D hard to call. This CDR3 is 15 amino acids long. Germline-derived CDR1 and CDR2 are SGDLS and YYNGEE. Trimming cost V 0 bases and J 3 bases, with 10 bases left between them. The CDR3, as DNA: TGTGCCAGCAGCGTAGGCCCATATAGCTACAATGAGCAGTTCTTC. Translated: CASSVGPYSYNEQFF.

Details on this clone: The junction and the germline gene differ at one end; a read error may be behind it. V is TRBV19 and J is TRBJ2-6, with D tentatively TRBD1 (5 bases). In germline, CDR1 is LNHDA, CDR2 SQIVND (reference sequence). The CDR3 runs to 15 residues. For the CDR3, the DNA is TGTGCCAGTAGTATTATGGGATCTGGGGCCAACGGCCTGACTTTC. Translated, it gives CASSIMGSGANGLTF.

This clone appeared a few times. The chain carries TRBV7-2 and TRBJ2-1; a possible D gene is TRBD1 (5 bases). V was pared by 7 bases and J by 10 bases, with 14 bases between. CDR1 and CDR2 (germline): SGHTA, FQGNSA. The CDR3 has 12 amino acids. Here the CDR3 DNA reads TGTGCCAGCACTCATCCAGGGTACGAGCAGTTCTTC. Its protein is CASTHPGYEQFF.

This chain connects TRBV7-9 to TRBJ1-5; maybe TRBD1 (6 bases). V was trimmed by 5 bases and J by 3 bases, leaving 11 bases between them. CDR1 and CDR2 (germline): SEHNR, FQNEAQ (reference sequence). This CDR3 comprises 14 residues. The CDR3 here is CASSRTGLNQPQHF. In DNA form, the CDR3 reads TGTGCCAGCAGCCGAACAGGGCTCAATCAGCCCCAGCATTTT.

The chain employs TRBV5-6 and TRBJ1-3; 8 positions agree with TRBD1. The CDR3 has 15 amino acids. Trimming at V came to 5 bases and at J to 0 bases, leaving 4 bases not matched to a gene. The germline V gene encodes CDR1 SGHDT and CDR2 YYEEEE. CDR3 loop: CASRSGTGSGNTIYF. In DNA, the CDR3 is TGTGCCAGCAGGTCCGGGACAGGCTCTGGAAACACCATATATTTT.

V usage is TRBV29-1 and J usage is TRBJ1-4; D possibly corresponds to TRBD1 (5 bases). Germline assignment: CDR1 SQVTM and CDR2 ANQGSEA. The V end lost 4 bases, the J end lost 10 bases, and 13 bases lay between the germline ends. The CDR3 is 12 residues long. CDR3 sequence: CSVGVQEGKLFF. The CDR3 nucleotides read TGCAGCGTTGGAGTACAGGAGGGAAAACTGTTTTTT.

The V and J genes are TRBV5-1 and TRBJ1-2; no clear D. This CDR3 comprises 13 residues. The germline V gene has CDR1 SGHRS and CDR2 YFSETQ. V was clipped by 5 bases and J by 4 bases, with 12 bases between them. The CDR3 DNA follows: TGCGCCAGCAGACCCGGAGAATTCTATGGCTACACCTTC. Residues: CASRPGEFYGYTF.

With regard to this clone: The junction does not match germline at one end; this may be a read error. V is TRBV2 and J is TRBJ1-3; 8 nucleotides line up with TRBD1. Per germline, CDR1 SNHLY and CDR2 FYNNEI. This CDR3 region has 18 residues. The CDR3 is CASSSFSTGNEPRTGRNF. The CDR3 DNA reads as TGTGCCAGCAGTAGCTTTAGTACAGGAAACGAACCAAGGACAGGGAGGAATTTT.

The chain couples TRBV6-6 to TRBJ1-1, with D possibly TRBD1 on 5 matching bases. V was cut by 2 bases and J by 3 bases, with 10 bases left in between. The CDR3 runs 14 residues. Per the germline V gene, CDR1 is MNHNY and CDR2 is SVGAGI (reference sequence). The CDR3 reads CASSYEGRDTEAFF. CDR3 in DNA: TGTGCCAGCAGTTACGAGGGGAGGGACACTGAAGCTTTCTTT.

This chain uses TRBV6-6 with TRBJ1-1; TRBD1 matches at 7 bases. Trimming cost V 1 base and J 1 base; bases outside gene matches: 3. This CDR3 contains 15 residues. The germline V gene has CDR1 MNHNY and CDR2 SVGAGI (reference sequence). CDR3 in amino acids: CASSYLQGRNTEAFF. The CDR3 coding sequence is TGTGCCAGCAGTTACTTACAGGGGAGGAACACTGAAGCTTTCTTT.

This sequence joins TRBV28 and TRBJ2-7; D might be TRBD2 (6 bases). This CDR3 has 14 residues. Trimming pared 3 bases from V and 2 bases from J, leaving 11 bases between. Germline values: CDR1 MDHEN, CDR2 SYDVKM. The DNA of the CDR3 is TGTGCCAGCAGTTTCCGGGGGACCACCTACGAGCAGTACTTC. Its translation: CASSFRGTTYEQYF.

This chain uses TRBV5-1 with TRBJ2-5; TRBD2 matches at 7 bases. V lost 0 bases and J lost 5; bases outside the gene matches: 4. The CDR3 length is 14 residues. CDR1 is SGHRS and CDR2 is YFSETQ in the germline V gene. CDR3 nucleotide sequence: TGCGCCAGCAGCTTGGGGACTAGTAGTGAGACCCAGTACTTC. Amino acid sequence: CASSLGTSSETQYF.

This clone was seen a single time. DNA for the CDR3: TGTGCCAGCAGCTCGGCCGGGACAGGGACCTACGAGCAGTACTTC. Its translation: CASSSAGTGTYEQYF. V usage is TRBV7-2 and J usage is TRBJ2-7; 9 bases line up with TRBD1. V was pared by 4 bases and J by 2 bases, with 6 bases of the junction left unmatched. The CDR3 has 15 amino acids. CDR1 is SGHTA and CDR2 is FQGNSA in the germline V gene.

Only one count was recorded for this clone. The chain links TRBV29-1 to TRBJ2-2; D might be TRBD2 (5 bases). Trimming removed 4 bases at V and 2 bases at J, with 11 bases between. Germline-derived CDR1 and CDR2 are SQVTM and ANQGSEA. The CDR3 is 14 amino acids. CDR3 DNA sequence: TGCAGCGTTGCACTCGCGGGTAACACCGGGGAGCTGTTTTTT. This gives the protein CSVALAGNTGELFF.

The chain couples TRBV7-3 to TRBJ1-1; TRBD1 matches at 9 bases. J gave up 0 bases and V 1 base, and 15 bases lay outside the gene matches. The CDR3 is 20 residues long. Germline V gene sequence: CDR1 SGHTA, CDR2 FQGTGA. CDR3 coding DNA: TGTGCCAGCAGCTTAAGGCCCCATAGTGGGACAGGGCCTATGAACACTGAAGCTTTCTTT. The encoded protein is CASSLRPHSGTGPMNTEAFF.

The V call is TRBV28, the J call TRBJ2-5; 8 nucleotides align to TRBD2. Germline trimming cut 6 bases from V and 3 bases from J; bases unmatched to any gene: 3. CDR3 size: 13 residues. Germline loops: CDR1 MDHEN, CDR2 SYDVKM. In DNA, the CDR3 is TGTGCCAGCAGCTGGCGGGAGGAAGAGACCCAGTACTTC. Its translation is CASSWREEETQYF.

The rearrangement joins TRBV6-5 to TRBJ1-5; no definite D call. CDR3 size: 15 residues. Trimming cost V 6 bases and J 8 bases, with 20 bases left between them. Germline loops: CDR1 MNHEY, CDR2 SVGAGI. The CDR3 bases are TGTGCCAGCAGCCTTGGAGGTCCCTCTCGGGAGCCCCAGCATTTT. It codes for CASSLGGPSREPQHF.

The chain uses TRBV16 and TRBJ1-2, with 9 bases that match TRBD1. The V gene's germline CDR1 is KGHSY and CDR2 FQNENV. V trimming: 2 bases; J trimming: 8 bases; junction bases outside the gene matches: 6. The CDR3 is 14 amino acids. CDR3 residues: CASSQIGTGSGYTF. Here the CDR3 DNA reads TGTGCCAGCAGCCAAATCGGGACAGGGAGCGGCTACACCTTC.

The chain combines TRBV7-2 with TRBJ2-7; 7 bases fit TRBD1. CDR1 and CDR2 (germline): SGHTA, FQGNSA. This CDR3 region has 15 residues. Losses at the gene ends were 1 base for V and 4 bases for J; bases not matched to a gene: 7. Here the CDR3 reads CASSLGQGLSYEQYF. CDR3 DNA: TGTGCCAGCAGCTTAGGACAGGGCCTTTCGTACGAGCAGTACTTC.

V and J are TRBV28 and TRBJ1-1, with 8 bases aligning to TRBD1. The CDR3 has 15 amino acids. From germline, CDR1 is MDHEN and CDR2 SYDVKM. Trimming removed 3 bases from V and 0 bases from J; junction bases left unmatched: 3. CDR3 loop: CASSFQGALNTEAFF. The DNA for the CDR3 is TGTGCCAGCAGTTTTCAGGGGGCGCTGAACACTGAAGCTTTCTTT.

J is TRBJ1-6 and V is TRBV9; unclear D gene. Deletions cut 0 bases from V and 7 bases from J, with 14 bases between. Germline loops: CDR1 SGDLS, CDR2 YYNGEE. This CDR3 comprises 16 residues. Here the CDR3 reads CASSVDATRMNSPLHF. The CDR3 DNA is TGTGCCAGCAGCGTAGACGCTACCCGAATGAATTCACCCCTCCACTTT.

The V and J genes are TRBV5-1 and TRBJ1-1; 9 bases are a match to TRBD1. The CDR3 runs to 14 residues. Looked up from germline, CDR1 is SGHRS and CDR2 is YFSETQ. V shed 5 bases and J 7 bases; nucleotides not matched to a gene: 9. The DNA of the CDR3 is TGCGCCAGCAGGCCTACAGGGGGCAGAGGTGAAGCTTTCTTT. It specifies CASRPTGGRGEAFF.

J is TRBJ2-7 and V is TRBV28, with TRBD1 as a possible D gene (6 bases). V was pared by 0 bases and J by 4 bases, with 13 bases between. Per germline, CDR1 MDHEN and CDR2 SYDVKM. The CDR3 is 15 amino acids. The chain's CDR3 is CASSLWGAGAYEQYF. CDR3 DNA: TGTGCCAGCAGTTTATGGGGGGCAGGGGCATACGAGCAGTACTTC.

This chain links TRBV28 with TRBJ2-7, with a weak D call TRBD1 (6 bases). The CDR3 length is 14 residues. V was shortened by 3 bases and J by 2 bases, with 11 bases between the two germline ends. Germline loops: CDR1 MDHEN, CDR2 SYDVKM. CDR3 bases: TGTGCCAGCAGTTTTGAGACAGGACCCTACGAGCAGTACTTC. Amino acid sequence: CASSFETGPYEQYF. The full variable domain, in which reference TRBV28 and TRBJ2-7 provide the parts outside the CDR3, is DVKVTQSSRYLVKRTGEKVFLECVQDMDHENMFWYRQDPGLGLRLIYFSYDVKMKEKGDIPEGYSVSREKKERFSLILESASTNQTSMYLCASSFETGPYEQYFGPGTRLTVT.

The gene calls are TRBV9 and TRBJ2-2, with 9 bases aligning to TRBD2. CDR1 SGDLS and CDR2 YYNGEE come from the germline V gene. This CDR3 is 15 amino acids long. Trimming at V came to 4 bases and at J to 4 bases, leaving 5 bases not matched to a gene. Written as DNA, the CDR3 is TGTGCCAGCAGCCTGGGACTAGCCAGCACCGGGGAGCTGTTTTTT. Amino acid sequence: CASSLGLASTGELFF. The variable domain in full, completed from reference TRBV9 and TRBJ2-2, reads DSGVTQTPKHLITATGQRVTLRCSPRSGDLSVYWYQQSLDQGLQFLIQYYNGEERAKGNILERFSAQQFPDLHSELNLSSLELGDSALYFCASSLGLASTGELFFGEGSRLTVL.